The source of this T cell receptor beta chain is a study of cytomegalovirus exposure and HLA in healthy donors. The primer mix had 60 Vbeta and 13 Jbeta primers. Method: immunoSEQ multiplex PCR; TCRdb's copy keeps in-frame clones and lacks some. The sample lists 120,000 or so clones; around three quarters were seen once. The CDR3 consists of 13 residues. V was trimmed by 10 bases and J by 1 base, leaving 13 bases between them. The V gene's germline CDR1 is MGHRA and CDR2 YSYEKL. Sequencing was performed on PBMCs. This receptor was taken from a man aged 25-40 years in good health and CMV-seropositive. The V gene is TRBV4-1, the J gene TRBJ1-2; D possibly corresponds to TRBD1 (6 bases). The CDR3 region has the DNA TGCGCCACCCGGGGACAAGTTAACTATGGCTACACCTTC. It is translated as CATRGQVNYGYTF.